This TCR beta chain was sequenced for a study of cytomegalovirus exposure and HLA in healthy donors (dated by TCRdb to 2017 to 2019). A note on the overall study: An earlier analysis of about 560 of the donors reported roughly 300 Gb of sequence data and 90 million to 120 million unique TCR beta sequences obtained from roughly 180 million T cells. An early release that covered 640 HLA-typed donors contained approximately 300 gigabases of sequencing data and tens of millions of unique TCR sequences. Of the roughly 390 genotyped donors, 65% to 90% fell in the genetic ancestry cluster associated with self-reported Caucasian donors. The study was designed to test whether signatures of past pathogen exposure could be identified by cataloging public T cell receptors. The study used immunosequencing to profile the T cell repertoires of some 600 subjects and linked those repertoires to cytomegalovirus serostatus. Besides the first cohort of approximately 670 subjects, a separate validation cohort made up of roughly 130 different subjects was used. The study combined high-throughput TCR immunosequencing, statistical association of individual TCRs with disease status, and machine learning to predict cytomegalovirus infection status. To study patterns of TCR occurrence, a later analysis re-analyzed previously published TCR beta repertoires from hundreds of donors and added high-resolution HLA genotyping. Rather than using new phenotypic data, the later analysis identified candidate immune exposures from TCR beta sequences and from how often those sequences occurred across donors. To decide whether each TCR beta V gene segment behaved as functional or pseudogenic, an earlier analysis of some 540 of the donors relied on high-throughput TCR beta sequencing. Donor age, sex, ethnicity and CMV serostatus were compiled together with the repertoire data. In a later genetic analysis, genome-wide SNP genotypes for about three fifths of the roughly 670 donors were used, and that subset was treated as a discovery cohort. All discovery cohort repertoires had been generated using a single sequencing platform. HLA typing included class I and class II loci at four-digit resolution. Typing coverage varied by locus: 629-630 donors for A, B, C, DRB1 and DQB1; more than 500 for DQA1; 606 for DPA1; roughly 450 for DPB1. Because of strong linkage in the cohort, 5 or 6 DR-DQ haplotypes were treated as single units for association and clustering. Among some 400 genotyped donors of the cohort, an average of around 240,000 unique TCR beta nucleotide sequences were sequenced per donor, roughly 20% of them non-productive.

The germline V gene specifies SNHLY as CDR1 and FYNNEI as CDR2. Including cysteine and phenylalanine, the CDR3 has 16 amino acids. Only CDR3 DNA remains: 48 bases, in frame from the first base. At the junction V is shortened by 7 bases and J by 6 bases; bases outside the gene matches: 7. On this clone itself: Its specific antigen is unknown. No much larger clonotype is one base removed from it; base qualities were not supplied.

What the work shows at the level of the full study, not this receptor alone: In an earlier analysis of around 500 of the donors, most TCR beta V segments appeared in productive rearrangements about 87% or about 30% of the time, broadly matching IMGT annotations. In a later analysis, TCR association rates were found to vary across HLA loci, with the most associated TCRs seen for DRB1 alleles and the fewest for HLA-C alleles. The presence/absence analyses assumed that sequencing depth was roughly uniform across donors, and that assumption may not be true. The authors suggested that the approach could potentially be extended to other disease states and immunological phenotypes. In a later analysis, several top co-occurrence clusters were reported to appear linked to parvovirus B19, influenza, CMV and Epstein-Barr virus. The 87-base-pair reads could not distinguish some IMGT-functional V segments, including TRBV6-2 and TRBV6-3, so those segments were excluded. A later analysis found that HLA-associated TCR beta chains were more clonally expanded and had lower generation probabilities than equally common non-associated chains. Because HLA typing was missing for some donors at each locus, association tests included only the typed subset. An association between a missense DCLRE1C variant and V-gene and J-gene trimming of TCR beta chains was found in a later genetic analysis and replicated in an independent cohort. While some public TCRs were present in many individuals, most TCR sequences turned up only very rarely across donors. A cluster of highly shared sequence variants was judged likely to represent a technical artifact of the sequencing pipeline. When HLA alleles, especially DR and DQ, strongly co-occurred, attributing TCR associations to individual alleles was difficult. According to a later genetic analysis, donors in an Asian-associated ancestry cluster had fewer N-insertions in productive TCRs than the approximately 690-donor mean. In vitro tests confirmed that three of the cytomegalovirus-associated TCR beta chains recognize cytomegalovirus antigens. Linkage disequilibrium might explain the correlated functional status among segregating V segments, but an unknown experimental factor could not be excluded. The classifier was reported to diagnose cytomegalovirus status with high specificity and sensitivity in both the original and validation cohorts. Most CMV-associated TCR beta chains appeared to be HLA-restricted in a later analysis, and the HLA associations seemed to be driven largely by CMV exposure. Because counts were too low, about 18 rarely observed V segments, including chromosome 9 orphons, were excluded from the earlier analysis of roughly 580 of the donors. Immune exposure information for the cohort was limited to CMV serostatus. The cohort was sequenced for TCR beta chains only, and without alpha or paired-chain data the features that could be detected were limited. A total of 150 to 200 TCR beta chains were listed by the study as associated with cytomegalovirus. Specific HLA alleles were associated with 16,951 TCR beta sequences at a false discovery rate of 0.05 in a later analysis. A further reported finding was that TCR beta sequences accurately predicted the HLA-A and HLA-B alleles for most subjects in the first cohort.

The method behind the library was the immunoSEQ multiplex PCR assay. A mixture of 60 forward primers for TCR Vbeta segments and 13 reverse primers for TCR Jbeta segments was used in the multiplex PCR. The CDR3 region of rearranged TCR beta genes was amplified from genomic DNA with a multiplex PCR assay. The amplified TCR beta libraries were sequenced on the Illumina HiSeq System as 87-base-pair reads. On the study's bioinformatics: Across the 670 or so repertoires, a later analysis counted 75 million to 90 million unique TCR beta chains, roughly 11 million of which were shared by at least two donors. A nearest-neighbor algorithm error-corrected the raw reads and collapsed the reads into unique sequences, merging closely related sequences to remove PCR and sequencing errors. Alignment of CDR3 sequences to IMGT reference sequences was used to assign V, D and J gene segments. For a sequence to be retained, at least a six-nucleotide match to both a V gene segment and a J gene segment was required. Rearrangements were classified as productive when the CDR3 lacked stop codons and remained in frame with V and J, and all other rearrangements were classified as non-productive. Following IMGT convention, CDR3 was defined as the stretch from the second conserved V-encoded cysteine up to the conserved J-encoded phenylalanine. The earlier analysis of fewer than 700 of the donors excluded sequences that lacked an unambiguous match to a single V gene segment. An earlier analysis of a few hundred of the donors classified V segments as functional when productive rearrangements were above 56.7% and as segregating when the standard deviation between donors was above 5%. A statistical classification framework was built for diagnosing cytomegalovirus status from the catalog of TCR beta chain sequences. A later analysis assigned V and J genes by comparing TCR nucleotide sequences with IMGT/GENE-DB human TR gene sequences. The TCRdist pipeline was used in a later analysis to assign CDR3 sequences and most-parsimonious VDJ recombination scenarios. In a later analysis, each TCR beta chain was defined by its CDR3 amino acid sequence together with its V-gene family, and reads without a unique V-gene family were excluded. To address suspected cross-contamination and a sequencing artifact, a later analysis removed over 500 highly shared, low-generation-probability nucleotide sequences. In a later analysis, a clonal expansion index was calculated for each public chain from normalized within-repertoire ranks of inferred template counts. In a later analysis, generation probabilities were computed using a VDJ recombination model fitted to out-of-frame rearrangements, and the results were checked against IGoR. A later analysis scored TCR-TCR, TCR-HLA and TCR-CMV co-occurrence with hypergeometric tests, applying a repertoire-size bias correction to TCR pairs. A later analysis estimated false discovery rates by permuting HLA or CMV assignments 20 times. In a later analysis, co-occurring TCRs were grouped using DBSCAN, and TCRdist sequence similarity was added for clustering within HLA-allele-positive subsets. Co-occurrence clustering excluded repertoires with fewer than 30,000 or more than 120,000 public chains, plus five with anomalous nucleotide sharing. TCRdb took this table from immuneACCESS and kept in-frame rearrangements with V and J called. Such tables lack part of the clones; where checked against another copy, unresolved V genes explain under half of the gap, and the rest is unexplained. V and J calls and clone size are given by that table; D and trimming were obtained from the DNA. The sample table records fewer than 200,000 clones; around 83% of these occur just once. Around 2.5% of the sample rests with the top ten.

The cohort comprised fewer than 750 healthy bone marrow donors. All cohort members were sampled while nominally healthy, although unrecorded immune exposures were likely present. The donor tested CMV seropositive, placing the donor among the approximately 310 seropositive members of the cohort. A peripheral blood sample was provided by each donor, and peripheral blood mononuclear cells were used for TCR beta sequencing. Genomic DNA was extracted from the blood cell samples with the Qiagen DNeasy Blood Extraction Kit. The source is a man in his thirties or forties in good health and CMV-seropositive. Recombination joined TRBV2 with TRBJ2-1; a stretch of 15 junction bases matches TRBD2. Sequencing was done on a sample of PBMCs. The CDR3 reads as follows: CASNEWTSGRGNEQFF. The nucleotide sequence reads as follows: TGTGCCAGCAACGAATGGACTAGCGGGAGGGGCAATGAGCAGTTCTTC.